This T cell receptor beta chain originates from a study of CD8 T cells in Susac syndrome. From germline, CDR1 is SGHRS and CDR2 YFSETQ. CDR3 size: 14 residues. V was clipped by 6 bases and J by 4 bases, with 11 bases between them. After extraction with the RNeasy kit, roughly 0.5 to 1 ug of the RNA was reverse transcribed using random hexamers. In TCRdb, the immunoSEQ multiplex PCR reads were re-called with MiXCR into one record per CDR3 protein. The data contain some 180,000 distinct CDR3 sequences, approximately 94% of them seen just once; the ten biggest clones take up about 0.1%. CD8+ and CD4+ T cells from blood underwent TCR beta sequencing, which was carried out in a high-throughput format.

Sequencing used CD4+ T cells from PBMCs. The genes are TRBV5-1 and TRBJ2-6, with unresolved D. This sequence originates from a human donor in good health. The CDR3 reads CASNGALGANVLTF. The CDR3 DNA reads TGCGCCAGCAACGGCGCTTTAGGGGCCAACGTCCTGACTTTC.